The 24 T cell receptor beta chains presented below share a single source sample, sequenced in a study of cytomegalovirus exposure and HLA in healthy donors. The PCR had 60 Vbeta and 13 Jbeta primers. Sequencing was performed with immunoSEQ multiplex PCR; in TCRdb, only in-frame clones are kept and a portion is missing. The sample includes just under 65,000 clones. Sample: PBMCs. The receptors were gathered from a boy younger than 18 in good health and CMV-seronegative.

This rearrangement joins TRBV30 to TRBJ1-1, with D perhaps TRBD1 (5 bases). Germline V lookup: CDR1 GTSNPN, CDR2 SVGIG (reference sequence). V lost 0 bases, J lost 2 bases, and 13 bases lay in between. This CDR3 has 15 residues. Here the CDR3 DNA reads TGTGCCTGGAGTGTACGAGACAGCCGAAACACTGAAGCTTTCTTT. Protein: CAWSVRDSRNTEAFF.

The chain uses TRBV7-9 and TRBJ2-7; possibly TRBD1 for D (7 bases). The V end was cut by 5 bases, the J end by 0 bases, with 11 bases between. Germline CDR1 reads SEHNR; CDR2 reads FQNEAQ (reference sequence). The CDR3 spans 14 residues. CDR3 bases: TGTGCCAGCAGCCCCAGGGGGGACTCCTACGAGCAGTACTTC. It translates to CASSPRGDSYEQYF.

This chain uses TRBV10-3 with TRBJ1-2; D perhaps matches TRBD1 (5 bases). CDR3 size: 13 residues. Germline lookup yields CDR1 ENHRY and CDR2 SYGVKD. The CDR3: CPSKGREDYGYTF. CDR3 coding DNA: TGTCCATCCAAGGGGCGGGAGGACTATGGCTACACCTTC.

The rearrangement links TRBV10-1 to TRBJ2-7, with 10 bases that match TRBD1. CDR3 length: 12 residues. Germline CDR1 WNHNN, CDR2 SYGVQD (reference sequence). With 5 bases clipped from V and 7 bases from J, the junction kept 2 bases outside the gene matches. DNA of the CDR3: TGCGCCAGCAGTAGGACAGGGGGAGAGCAGTACTTC. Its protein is CASSRTGGEQYF.

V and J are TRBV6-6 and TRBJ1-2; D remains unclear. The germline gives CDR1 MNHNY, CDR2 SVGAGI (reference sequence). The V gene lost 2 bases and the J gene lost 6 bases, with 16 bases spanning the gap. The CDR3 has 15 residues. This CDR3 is CASSYEARVTHGYTF. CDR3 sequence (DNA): TGTGCCAGCAGTTACGAGGCCCGCGTAACCCATGGCTACACCTTC.

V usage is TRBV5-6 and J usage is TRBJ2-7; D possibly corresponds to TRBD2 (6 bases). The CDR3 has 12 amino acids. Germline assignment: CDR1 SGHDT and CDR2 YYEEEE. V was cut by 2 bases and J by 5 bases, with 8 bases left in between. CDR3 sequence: CASSFGEDEQYF. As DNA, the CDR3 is TGTGCCAGCAGCTTCGGGGAGGACGAGCAGTACTTC. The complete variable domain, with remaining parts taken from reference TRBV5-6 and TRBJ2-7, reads DAGVTQSPTHLIKTRGQQVTLRCSPKSGHDTVSWYQQALGQGPQFIFQYYEEEERQRGNFPDRFSGHQFPNYSSELNVNALLLGDSALYLCASSFGEDEQYFGPGTRLTVT.

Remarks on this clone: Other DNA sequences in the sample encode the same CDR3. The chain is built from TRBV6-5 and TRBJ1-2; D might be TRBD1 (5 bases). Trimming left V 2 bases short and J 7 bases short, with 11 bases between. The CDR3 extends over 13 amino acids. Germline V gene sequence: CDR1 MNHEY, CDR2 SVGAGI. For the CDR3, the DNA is TGTGCCAGCAGTTACCGGCAGGGAGGTGGCTACACCTTC. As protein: CASSYRQGGGYTF.

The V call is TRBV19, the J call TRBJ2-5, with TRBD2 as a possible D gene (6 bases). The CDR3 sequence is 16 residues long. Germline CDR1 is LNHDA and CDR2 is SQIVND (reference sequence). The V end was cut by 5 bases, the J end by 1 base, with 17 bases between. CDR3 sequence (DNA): TGTGCCAGTAGTTCTGTAGGCGGGGCAAGCCAAGAGACCCAGTACTTC. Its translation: CASSSVGGASQETQYF. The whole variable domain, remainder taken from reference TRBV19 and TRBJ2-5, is DGGITQSPKYLFRKEGQNVTLSCEQNLNHDAMYWYRQDPGQGLRLIYYSQIVNDFQKGDIAEGYSVSREKKESFPLTVTSAQKNPTAFYLCASSSVGGASQETQYFGPGTRLLVL.

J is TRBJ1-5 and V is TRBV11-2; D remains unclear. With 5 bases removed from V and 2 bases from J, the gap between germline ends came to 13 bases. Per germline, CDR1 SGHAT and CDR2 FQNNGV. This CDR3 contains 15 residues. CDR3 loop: CASSPEATGNQPQHF. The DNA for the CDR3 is TGTGCCAGCAGCCCGGAGGCTACCGGCAATCAGCCCCAGCATTTT.

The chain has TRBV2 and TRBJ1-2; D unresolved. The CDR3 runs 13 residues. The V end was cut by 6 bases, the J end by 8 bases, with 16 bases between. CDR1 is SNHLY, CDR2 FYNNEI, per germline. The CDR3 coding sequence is TGTGCCAGCAGAGCCTGGCCGCGGCAAGGCTACACCTTC. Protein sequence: CASRAWPRQGYTF. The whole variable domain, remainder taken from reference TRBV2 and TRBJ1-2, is EPEVTQTPSHQVTQMGQEVILRCVPISNHLYFYWYRQILGQKVEFLVSFYNNEISEKSEIFDDQFSVERPDGSNFTLKIRSTKLEDSAMYFCASRAWPRQGYTFGSGTRLTVV.

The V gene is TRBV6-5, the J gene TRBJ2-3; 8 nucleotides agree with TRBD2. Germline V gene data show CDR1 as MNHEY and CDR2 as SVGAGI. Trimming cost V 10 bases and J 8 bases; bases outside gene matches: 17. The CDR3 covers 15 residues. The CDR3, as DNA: TGTGCCACCACTTCTTCCGGGGGGGCCCATGGTACGCAGTATTTT. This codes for CATTSSGGAHGTQYF.

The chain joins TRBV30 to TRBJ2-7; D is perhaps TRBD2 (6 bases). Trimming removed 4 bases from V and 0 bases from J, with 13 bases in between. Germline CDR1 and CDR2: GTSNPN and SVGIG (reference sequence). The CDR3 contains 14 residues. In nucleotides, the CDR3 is TGTGCCTGGATTCAAGCCGGGAGCTCCTACGAGCAGTACTTC. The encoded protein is CAWIQAGSSYEQYF.

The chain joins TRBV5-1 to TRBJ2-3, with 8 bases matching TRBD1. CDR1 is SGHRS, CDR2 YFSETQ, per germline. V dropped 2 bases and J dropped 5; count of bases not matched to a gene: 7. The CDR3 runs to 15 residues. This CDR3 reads CASSFGDRTLDTQYF. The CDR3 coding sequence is TGCGCCAGCAGCTTTGGGGACAGGACCCTAGATACGCAGTATTTT.

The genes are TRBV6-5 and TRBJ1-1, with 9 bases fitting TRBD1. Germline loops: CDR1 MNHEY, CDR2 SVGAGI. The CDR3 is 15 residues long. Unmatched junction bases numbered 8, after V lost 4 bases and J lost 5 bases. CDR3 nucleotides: TGTGCCAGCAGTTCCGGACAGGGGAAAAGAACTGAAGCTTTCTTT. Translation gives CASSSGQGKRTEAFF.

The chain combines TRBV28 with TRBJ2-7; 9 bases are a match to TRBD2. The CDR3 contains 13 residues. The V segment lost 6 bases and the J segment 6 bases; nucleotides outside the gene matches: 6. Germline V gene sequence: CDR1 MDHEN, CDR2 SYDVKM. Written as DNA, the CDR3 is TGTGCCAGCAGCCCCGGGACTAGCAGCGAGCAGTACTTC. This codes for CASSPGTSSEQYF.

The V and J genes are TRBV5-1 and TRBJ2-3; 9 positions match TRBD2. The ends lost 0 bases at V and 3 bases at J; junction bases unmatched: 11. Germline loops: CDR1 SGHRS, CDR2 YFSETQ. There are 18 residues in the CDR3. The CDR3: CASSLDYLSGRITDTQYF. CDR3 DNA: TGCGCCAGCAGCTTGGACTATCTTAGCGGGAGAATTACAGATACGCAGTATTTT.

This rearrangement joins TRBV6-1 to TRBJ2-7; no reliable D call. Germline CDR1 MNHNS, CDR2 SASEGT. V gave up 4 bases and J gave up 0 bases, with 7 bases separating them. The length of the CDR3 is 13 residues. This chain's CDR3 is CASSGQRSYEQYF. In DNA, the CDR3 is TGTGCCAGCAGTGGCCAGCGCTCCTACGAGCAGTACTTC.

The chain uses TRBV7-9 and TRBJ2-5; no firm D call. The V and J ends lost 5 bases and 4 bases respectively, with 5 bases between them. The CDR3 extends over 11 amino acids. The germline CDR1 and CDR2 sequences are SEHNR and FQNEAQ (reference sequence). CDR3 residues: CASSTGETQYF. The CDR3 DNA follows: TGTGCCAGCAGCACCGGAGAGACCCAGTACTTC.

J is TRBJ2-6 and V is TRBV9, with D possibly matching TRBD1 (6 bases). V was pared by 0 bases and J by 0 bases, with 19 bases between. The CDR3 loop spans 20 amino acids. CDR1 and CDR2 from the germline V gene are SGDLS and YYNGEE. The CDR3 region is CASSVAVRGGSSSGANVLTF. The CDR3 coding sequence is TGTGCCAGCAGCGTAGCGGTCAGGGGCGGCTCGAGCTCTGGGGCCAACGTCCTGACTTTC.

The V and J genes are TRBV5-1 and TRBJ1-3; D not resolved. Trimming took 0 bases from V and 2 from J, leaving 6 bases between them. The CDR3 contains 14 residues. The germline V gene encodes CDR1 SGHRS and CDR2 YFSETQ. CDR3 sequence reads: CASSLAAAGNTIYF. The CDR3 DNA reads TGCGCCAGCAGCTTGGCGGCGGCTGGAAACACCATATATTTT.

In DNA, the CDR3 is TGCGCCAGCAGCCCCCTGACGGGAGTGAATGAGCAGTTCTTC. It is translated as CASSPLTGVNEQFF. The rearrangement joins TRBV4-1 to TRBJ2-1; TRBD2 might be the D (6 bases). Germline CDR1 reads MGHRA; CDR2 reads YSYEKL. Trimming left V 4 bases short and J 7 bases short, with 14 bases between. There are 14 residues in the CDR3.

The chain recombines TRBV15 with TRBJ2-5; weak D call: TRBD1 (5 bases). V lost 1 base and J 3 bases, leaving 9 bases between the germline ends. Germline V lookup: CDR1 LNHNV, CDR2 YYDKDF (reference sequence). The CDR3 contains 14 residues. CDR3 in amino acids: CATSRGDSKETQYF. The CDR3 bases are TGTGCCACCAGCAGAGGTGACAGCAAAGAGACCCAGTACTTC.

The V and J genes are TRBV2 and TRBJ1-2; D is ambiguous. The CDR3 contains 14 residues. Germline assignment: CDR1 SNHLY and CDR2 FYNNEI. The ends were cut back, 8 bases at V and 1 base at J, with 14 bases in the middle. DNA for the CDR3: TGTGCCAGCGGAAAGGACTCAAGTAACTATGGCTACACCTTC. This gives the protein CASGKDSSNYGYTF.

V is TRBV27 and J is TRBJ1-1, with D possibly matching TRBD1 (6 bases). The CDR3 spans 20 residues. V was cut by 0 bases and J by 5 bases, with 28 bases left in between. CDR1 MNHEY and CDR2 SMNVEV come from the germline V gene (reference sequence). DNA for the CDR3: TGTGCCAGCAGTTTATCCCCGCCTCCCTGGCAGGGGAGGGGAGGGACTGAAGCTTTCTTT. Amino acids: CASSLSPPPWQGRGGTEAFF.